Listed below are T cell receptor beta chains from one sample, sequenced in a study of blood T cell repertoires in COVID-19. Using immunoSEQ multiplex PCR, the repertoire was profiled, and TCRdb retains in-frame clones only, with some absent. The table lists about 480,000 clones, about 90% of them singletons. The sample consisted of PBMCs or T cells enriched from blood (not recorded which). These receptors originate from a young woman with acute COVID-19. CDR3s include the opening cysteine and the closing phenylalanine or tryptophan. The order of the fields is clone size, J gene, D gene, V gene, CDR3 DNA, CDR3 protein. D genes are given only for firm matches. Some rows mark clone size as missing; the rest say once, few, many or name a class of expanded clone.

clone_size: NA
j_call: TRBJ2-2
d_call: NA
v_call: TRBV29-1
cdr3_nt: TGCAGTGCTGCAGGGAAAAGAGCCGGGGAGCTGTTTTTT
cdr3_aa: CSAAGKRAGELFF

clone_size: NA
j_call: TRBJ1-1
d_call: NA
v_call: TRBV6-5
cdr3_nt: TGTGCCAGCAGTTATGGCAGGGTTTGGAACACTGAAGCTTTCTTT
cdr3_aa: CASSYGRVWNTEAFF

clone_size: NA
j_call: TRBJ2-7
d_call: NA
v_call: TRBV6-2/TRBV6-3
cdr3_nt: TGTGCCAGCAGTTACGACAGCCAGTACGAGCAGTACTTC
cdr3_aa: CASSYDSQYEQYF

clone_size: NA
j_call: TRBJ1-6
d_call: TRBD1
v_call: TRBV4-3
cdr3_nt: TGCGCCAGCAGGGGGACAGGGGGTTCACCCCTCCACTTT
cdr3_aa: CASRGTGGSPLHF

clone_size: NA
j_call: TRBJ1-4
d_call: TRBD1
v_call: TRBV4-2
cdr3_nt: TGTGCCAGCAGCCAAGATTTAGGACAGGGTCATGAAAAACTGTTTTTT
cdr3_aa: CASSQDLGQGHEKLFF

clone_size: NA
j_call: TRBJ2-5
d_call: NA
v_call: TRBV24-1
cdr3_nt: TGTGCCACCAGTGATTACAGCCAAGAGACCCAGTACTTC
cdr3_aa: CATSDYSQETQYF

clone_size: NA
j_call: TRBJ2-1
d_call: TRBD2
v_call: TRBV7-2
cdr3_nt: TGTGCCAGCAGGTGGACTAGCGGGAGCTACAATGAGCAGTTCTTC
cdr3_aa: CASRWTSGSYNEQFF

clone_size: NA
j_call: TRBJ2-2
d_call: NA
v_call: TRBV25-1
cdr3_nt: TGTGCCAGCAGTGAATCACCCCTAACCGGGGAGCTGTTTTTT
cdr3_aa: CASSESPLTGELFF

clone_size: NA
j_call: TRBJ2-7
d_call: NA
v_call: TRBV2
cdr3_nt: TGTGCCAGCAGTGTATGGGACTCCAATGAGCAGTACTTC
cdr3_aa: CASSVWDSNEQYF

clone_size: NA
j_call: TRBJ1-5
d_call: NA
v_call: TRBV2
cdr3_nt: TGTGCCAGCAGACGGGACAATGGTAATCAGCCCCAGCATTTT
cdr3_aa: CASRRDNGNQPQHF

clone_size: NA
j_call: TRBJ1-4
d_call: TRBD1
v_call: TRBV24-1
cdr3_nt: TGTGCCACCAGTGACACAGGGGATGGGTTTGAAAAACTGTTTTTT
cdr3_aa: CATSDTGDGFEKLFF

clone_size: NA
j_call: TRBJ2-1
d_call: TRBD2
v_call: TRBV6-5
cdr3_nt: TGTGCCAGCAGCCCACTAGCGGGGGAGCAGTTCTTC
cdr3_aa: CASSPLAGEQFF

clone_size: NA
j_call: TRBJ1-1
d_call: TRBD1
v_call: TRBV7-2
cdr3_nt: TGTGCCAGCAGTCCACTCAGCCAGGGGGTCGCTGAAGCTTTCTTT
cdr3_aa: CASSPLSQGVAEAFF

clone_size: NA
j_call: TRBJ1-2
d_call: NA
v_call: TRBV13
cdr3_nt: TGTGCCAGCAGCCGGGGGACGGAAGATGGCTACACCTTC
cdr3_aa: CASSRGTEDGYTF

clone_size: NA
j_call: TRBJ1-1
d_call: TRBD1
v_call: TRBV4-3
cdr3_nt: TGCGCCAGCAGCCACACAGGGGACACTGAAGCTTTCTTT
cdr3_aa: CASSHTGDTEAFF

clone_size: NA
j_call: TRBJ2-7
d_call: NA
v_call: TRBV11-2
cdr3_nt: TGTGCCAGCAGCCATCCACGGGGGACCTACGAGCAGTACTTC
cdr3_aa: CASSHPRGTYEQYF

clone_size: NA
j_call: TRBJ2-2
d_call: NA
v_call: TRBV3-1/TRBV3-2
cdr3_nt: TGTGCCAGCAGCCAAGACGGGCGGGCGAACACCGGGGAGCTGTTTTTT
cdr3_aa: CASSQDGRANTGELFF

clone_size: once
j_call: TRBJ1-6
d_call: TRBD1
v_call: TRBV3-1/TRBV3-2
cdr3_nt: TGTGCCAGCAGCCAACAAACAGGGGGCAGTTCACCCCTCCACTTT
cdr3_aa: CASSQQTGGSSPLHF

clone_size: NA
j_call: TRBJ1-2
d_call: TRBD1
v_call: TRBV25-1
cdr3_nt: TGTGCCAGCGGGCCGGGACAGGGGAACGGCTACACCTTC
cdr3_aa: CASGPGQGNGYTF

clone_size: few
j_call: TRBJ1-2
d_call: NA
v_call: TRBV19
cdr3_nt: TGTGCCAGTAGTTATTGGGCAGGGCAGTATGGCTACACCTTC
cdr3_aa: CASSYWAGQYGYTF

clone_size: NA
j_call: TRBJ2-5
d_call: NA
v_call: TRBV5-1
cdr3_nt: TGCGCCAGCAGCTTGGGACAGGGAGGCGAGACCCAGTACTTC
cdr3_aa: CASSLGQGGETQYF

clone_size: NA
j_call: TRBJ1-1
d_call: NA
v_call: TRBV11-2
cdr3_nt: TGTGCCAGCAGCCCCGGCCCCCTCTCAGGTGAAGCTTTCTTT
cdr3_aa: CASSPGPLSGEAFF

clone_size: NA
j_call: TRBJ2-1
d_call: TRBD2
v_call: TRBV5-8
cdr3_nt: TGTGCCAGCAGTCCTGAGCCTCTAGCGGGGGAGAATGAGCAGTTCTTC
cdr3_aa: CASSPEPLAGENEQFF

clone_size: few
j_call: TRBJ1-2
d_call: NA
v_call: TRBV4-2
cdr3_nt: TGTGCCAGCAGCCAAGGTCGGGGGAGGGGCGTCTTTGGCTACACCTTC
cdr3_aa: CASSQGRGRGVFGYTF